The 2 T cell receptor beta chains below were found in one sample sequenced in a study of regulatory T cells in long-lasting Graves disease. Both iRepertoire HTBI primers and Arm-PCR of CDR3 regions were used to build the TCR beta libraries. TCRdb re-analysed the multiplex PCR reads in MiXCR, keeping a single row per CDR3 protein. The sample holds a few hundred thousand distinct CDR3 sequences; around 20% are singletons and the top ten take 14%. Time point defined: persistent/refractory GD, antithyroid drugs over 5 years with positive TRAb. Generation of the TCR library employed RNA extracted from PBMCs. Source: peripheral blood mononuclear cells (PBMCs), taken when the disease was refractory, from a patient treated with antithyroid drugs. The origin of the receptors is a female donor with Graves disease.

This clonotype came up a few times. CDR3 sequence: CASRTGTGKPNSPLHF. The CDR3 DNA reads TGTGCCAGCAGGACCGGGACAGGGAAACCAAATTCACCCCTCCACTTT. The chain combines TRBV6-1 with TRBJ1-6; 9 nucleotides line up with TRBD1. Germline CDR1 reads MNHNS; CDR2 reads SASEGT. With V trimmed by 6 bases and J by 7 bases, 10 bases remained unmatched. This CDR3 has 16 amino acids.

This clonotype was detected ten times or more. The chain carries TRBV28 and TRBJ1-5, with D maybe TRBD1 (5 bases). The CDR3 covers 16 residues. The V and J ends lost 1 base and 4 bases respectively, with 14 bases between them. Germline CDR1 and CDR2: MDHEN and SYDVKM. The CDR3, as DNA: TGTGCCAGCAGTTTATATGGCAGGGTGAGGAATCAGCCCCAGCATTTT. It codes for CASSLYGRVRNQPQHF.